A single sample is the source of the 4 T cell receptor beta chains below, sequenced in a study of cytomegalovirus exposure and HLA in healthy donors. Primers included in the PCR were 60 Vbeta and 13 Jbeta primers. Some clones are missing from TCRdb's copy, which holds only in-frame ones; the method was immunoSEQ multiplex PCR. In the table there are about 110,000 clones, 15% to 17% of which are singletons. Sequences were obtained from PBMCs. The receptors stem from a woman in her late teens or twenties in good health and CMV-seronegative.

In its sample, this clone was seen a few times. The chain is built from TRBV11-3 and TRBJ2-3, with D possibly being TRBD2 (5 bases). Deletions cut 4 bases from V and 6 bases from J, with 11 bases between. The CDR3 has 13 residues. The germline gives CDR1 SGHNT, CDR2 YENEEA. The CDR3 nucleotides are TGTGCCAGCAGCTCCCCATCGGGGGATACGCAGTATTTT. It codes for CASSSPSGDTQYF.

The chain employs TRBV7-2 and TRBJ1-2; D ambiguous. V lost 5 bases to trimming and J lost 7 bases, with 14 bases between them. Germline lookup yields CDR1 SGHTA and CDR2 FQGNSA. The CDR3 has 13 amino acids. This chain's CDR3 is CASSHPQVLGYTF. The DNA for the CDR3 is TGTGCCAGCAGCCACCCCCAGGTGCTTGGCTACACCTTC.

This clone was detected only once. The chain has TRBV28 and TRBJ1-2; a possible D gene is TRBD1 (5 bases). The germline V and J ends were trimmed by 7 bases and 7 bases, with 22 bases remaining between them. Germline loops: CDR1 MDHEN, CDR2 SYDVKM. The CDR3 is made up of 15 amino acids. As DNA, the CDR3 is TGTGCCAGCAAAACCCCCGGGTACCCCGGGGGTGGCTACACCTTC. It specifies CASKTPGYPGGGYTF.

This clone was counted only a few times. The chain is built from TRBV29-1 and TRBJ1-2, with 9 nucleotides matching TRBD1. Germline V gene data show CDR1 as SQVTM and CDR2 as ANQGSEA. The CDR3 sequence is 14 residues long. The V segment lost 5 bases and the J segment 4 bases; nucleotides outside the gene matches: 8. The CDR3 nucleotides read TGCAGCGTTCCCACAGGGGGCGGGGGCTATGGCTACACCTTC. Encoded protein: CSVPTGGGGYGYTF.